A single T cell receptor (beta chain) is shown here with its context. No cognate antigen has been identified for it. No quality values exist for individual bases; no much larger clone is one base distant. The trial excluded patients who had a history of autoimmune disease or who were on systemic immunosuppression. Peripheral blood for TCR sequencing was collected from all dose cohorts at baseline, on cycle 4 day 1, and on cycle 7 day 1. Samples were obtained from an open-label, multicenter, first-in-human phase I dose-escalation trial of ivuxolimab. Adults with locally advanced or metastatic melanoma, renal cell carcinoma, hepatocellular carcinoma or head and neck squamous cell carcinoma were enrolled in the trial. Before TCR sequencing, CD4+ T cells and CD8+ T cells from peripheral blood were sorted into separate populations. The data are from a study of OX40 agonist ivuxolimab in advanced cancers. With respect to the entire study: Ivuxolimab, which targeted the costimulatory receptor OX40 (CD134), was an agonistic, fully human IgG2 monoclonal antibody. The paper covers the monotherapy dose-escalation part of the phase I ivuxolimab trial, which included N = 52 patients. Partial responses were achieved by three dose-escalation patients, of whom one had hepatocellular carcinoma and two had cutaneous melanoma. Peripheral TCRbeta sequencing aimed to test whether ivuxolimab altered TCR sequence diversity and caused clonal T-cell expansion. Intravenous ivuxolimab was administered to patients every 2 weeks at six dose levels: 0.01, 0.1, 0.3, 1.5, 3 and 10 mg/kg. Among the approximately 50 dose-escalation patients, some 20 had hepatocellular carcinoma, roughly 15 melanoma, 9 renal cell carcinoma and 9 head and neck cancer. The dose-escalation cohort was around 84% male with a mean age of approximately 60 years, ranging from roughly 23 to 80. Patients were allowed to have had prior anti-PD-1, anti-PD-L1 or anti-CTLA-4 therapy, and roughly 40% of the dose-escalation patients had previously received checkpoint inhibitors. What the research found in general, with its limitations: The antigen specificity of the peripheral T cells that underwent clonal expansion was not determined. Low levels of normalized T-cell clonal expansion were also shown by some nonresponding patients. At doses of 0.1 to 3.0 mg/kg, clonal expansion of both CD4+ and CD8+ T cells in blood was seen between baseline and week 6. After ivuxolimab, CD8+ T cells had more expanded clones than CD4+ T cells on average. In the 0.1-3.0 mg/kg groups, partial responders had among the lowest normalized peripheral clonal expansion, particularly in CD8+ T cells.

According to the germline V gene, CDR1 reads SGHVS and CDR2 reads FNYEAQ. The germline V end is reduced by 5 bases and the J end by 5 bases; junction bases left unmatched: 9. The CDR3 numbers 15 residues from cysteine through phenylalanine. The DNA shown is the 45-base CDR3, in frame from base 1. Genomic DNA was isolated from the sorted cells so that the TCRbeta CDR3 region could be sequenced. TCRbeta CDR3 regions were sequenced using the immunoSEQ Assay. In TCRdb, the immuneACCESS table is reduced to in-frame sequences with V and J assigned. These tables do not hold every clone; where another copy was compared, an unresolved V gene accounts for under half, and the others remain unexplained. Here the sample has roughly 93,000 clones; approximately 80% occur a single time. The top ten constitute roughly 5.2% of the sample.

The sequenced sample was CD4+ or CD8+ T cells sorted from blood, obtained in a trial of the OX40 agonist ivuxolimab. The source is an adult with an advanced solid tumor such as melanoma, head and neck, liver or kidney cancer. The chain is made from TRBV7-6 and TRBJ1-1; 9 nucleotides in the junction match TRBD1. The nucleotide sequence is TGTGCCAGCAGCACCATTTACAGGGGGCGGACTGAAGCTTTCTTT. Its translation reads: CASSTIYRGRTEAFF.